This T cell receptor (beta chain) was recorded in a study of T cell repertoires in aging, cancer and after chemotherapy. Germline V CDR1 and CDR2: MNHEY, SMNVEV (reference sequence). This CDR3 comprises 16 residues. V dropped 5 bases and J dropped 0 bases, with 15 bases sitting between them. Multiplex touch-down PCR with TRB-A/B primers amplified rearranged V-D-J TRB sequences. TCRdb itself ran the multiplex PCR reads through MiXCR, one entry per CDR3 protein. The data hold about 11,000 distinct CDR3 sequences, with 25% to 35% observed a single time. This clonotype was observed a few times. Amplification of TCR beta used genomic DNA extracted from peripheral blood.

J is TRBJ2-3 and V is TRBV27, with TRBD2 as a possible D gene (6 bases). The sequenced sample consisted of blood. The clonotype comes from a human donor in good health. CDR3 nucleotides: TGTGCCAGCAGTCCGCAACCCGGGACTAGCACAGATACGCAGTATTTT. As protein: CASSPQPGTSTDTQYF.